The 28 T cell receptor beta chains below all came from one sample that was sequenced in a study of blood T cell repertoires in COVID-19. The table came from immunoSEQ multiplex PCR; TCRdb's copy has only in-frame clones and leaves some out. The repertoire holds about 210,000 clones, with roughly 80% as singletons. Sequenced material: peripheral blood. These receptors were obtained from a woman aged 40 to 50 with active or convalescent COVID-19.

V usage is TRBV4-1 and J usage is TRBJ2-1; 14 nucleotides agree with TRBD2. CDR3 length: 16 amino acids. Germline assignment: CDR1 MGHRA and CDR2 YSYEKL. The trim removed 6 bases at V and 5 bases at J, leaving 6 bases unmatched. CDR3 protein: CASSQMGLAGDNEQFF. In nucleotides, the CDR3 is TGCGCCAGCAGTCAAATGGGACTAGCGGGAGACAATGAGCAGTTCTTC.

This chain links TRBV2 with TRBJ1-1, with D hard to call. The CDR3 loop spans 13 amino acids. Germline lookup yields CDR1 SNHLY and CDR2 FYNNEI. Between the trimmed V and J ends, which lost 6 bases and 11 bases, there was a span of 19 bases. CDR3 nucleotide sequence: TGTGCCAGCAGACCCCCGAAAAATTCCGGGGCTTTCTTT. Residues: CASRPPKNSGAFF.

The CDR3 spells CASSPGGPSTDTQYF. The CDR3 DNA is TGTGCCAGCAGCCCAGGGGGGCCTTCAACAGATACGCAGTATTTT. V gene TRBV7-3 combines with J gene TRBJ2-3; D possibly corresponds to TRBD1 (7 bases). Trimming pared 5 bases from V and 3 bases from J, leaving 15 bases between. In germline, CDR1 is SGHTA, CDR2 FQGTGA. The CDR3 is made up of 15 amino acids. The whole variable domain, filled in from reference TRBV7-3 and TRBJ2-3, reads GAGVSQTPSNKVTEKGKYVELRCDPISGHTALYWYRQSLGQGPEFLIYFQGTGAADDSGLPNDRFFAVRPEGSVSTLKIQRTERGDSAVYLCASSPGGPSTDTQYFGPGTRLTVL.

The V call is TRBV5-1, the J call TRBJ2-5; perhaps TRBD1 as D (6 bases). V lost 4 bases to trimming and J lost 1 base, with 14 bases between them. The germline V gene encodes CDR1 SGHRS and CDR2 YFSETQ. This CDR3 comprises 15 residues. The CDR3 loop is CASSKGQGRQETQYF. The CDR3 DNA follows: TGCGCCAGCAGCAAGGGACAAGGCCGCCAAGAGACCCAGTACTTC. Variable domain in full (rest from reference TRBV5-1 and TRBJ2-5): KAGVTQTPRYLIKTRGQQVTLSCSPISGHRSVSWYQQTPGQGLQFLFEYFSETQRNKGNFPGRFSGRQFSNSRSEMNVSTLELGDSALYLCASSKGQGRQETQYFGPGTRLLVL.

V usage is TRBV11-1 and J usage is TRBJ2-5, with TRBD2 as a possible D gene (6 bases). CDR1 is SGHAT and CDR2 is FQDESV in the germline V gene (reference sequence). The CDR3 is made up of 15 amino acids. Trimming took off 3 bases at V and 3 bases at J, with 14 bases between the two ends. The CDR3 DNA is TGTGCCAGCAGCTTTGGGGGACTTCTGGAAGAGACCCAGTACTTC. Its translation: CASSFGGLLEETQYF.

The V call is TRBV5-6, the J call TRBJ2-7; 7 positions match TRBD2. This CDR3 comprises 16 residues. V dropped 1 base and J dropped 0; count of bases not matched to a gene: 7. Germline loops: CDR1 SGHDT, CDR2 YYEEEE. The CDR3 protein is CASSLLATSHSYEQYF. The CDR3 DNA reads TGTGCCAGCAGCTTGTTGGCGACTAGCCACTCCTACGAGCAGTACTTC.

This chain uses TRBV28 with TRBJ1-2; D is uncertain. The V end lost 1 base, the J end lost 4 bases, and 13 bases lay between the germline ends. Germline assignment: CDR1 MDHEN and CDR2 SYDVKM. The CDR3 has 15 amino acids. CDR3 coding DNA: TGTGCCAGCAGTTTATCACAGATACGAATCTATGGCTACACCTTC. This codes for CASSLSQIRIYGYTF.

This clone was counted once. This rearrangement joins TRBV4-1 to TRBJ2-1; D unclear. Germline CDR1 is MGHRA and CDR2 is YSYEKL. This CDR3 has 15 residues. Trimming took 4 bases from V and 2 from J, leaving 12 bases between them. CDR3 region: CASSPTESAYNEQFF. CDR3 in DNA: TGCGCCAGCAGCCCCACAGAGTCAGCCTACAATGAGCAGTTCTTC.

The chain has TRBV6-5 and TRBJ1-2, with D hard to call. Trimming took off 0 bases at V and 4 bases at J, with 12 bases between the two ends. The germline CDR1 and CDR2 sequences are MNHEY and SVGAGI. The CDR3 totals 15 residues. For the CDR3, the DNA is TGTGCCAGCAGTTACTCGGAGGAGGTCCGCTATGGCTACACCTTC. It codes for CASSYSEEVRYGYTF.

The chain carries TRBV12-3 or TRBV12-4 and TRBJ1-6; 7 positions agree with TRBD1. The CDR3 length is 13 residues. Losses at the gene ends were 6 bases for V and 7 bases for J; bases not matched to a gene: 3. CDR3 region: CASSKGGNSPLHF. The CDR3 DNA follows: TGTGCCAGCAGCAAAGGGGGCAATTCACCCCTCCACTTT.

This rearrangement joins TRBV10-3 to TRBJ2-2, with D possibly matching TRBD1 (6 bases). The germline gives CDR1 ENHRY, CDR2 SYGVKD. The CDR3 extends over 18 amino acids. V was clipped by 6 bases and J by 0 bases, with 20 bases between them. The CDR3 coding sequence is TGTGCCATCAGGGGATTCCTAACCGGGACATCGAACACCGGGGAGCTGTTTTTT. Encoded protein: CAIRGFLTGTSNTGELFF.

V usage is TRBV9 and J usage is TRBJ2-2; TRBD2 is a possible D gene (5 bases). The V end was cut by 2 bases, the J end by 4 bases, with 12 bases between. The CDR3 totals 15 residues. Germline CDR1 reads SGDLS; CDR2 reads YYNGEE. CDR3 protein: CASSVGQRGTGELFF. Written as DNA, the CDR3 is TGTGCCAGCAGCGTTGGGCAACGGGGCACCGGGGAGCTGTTTTTT.

The genes are TRBV5-1 and TRBJ1-1, with TRBD1 as a possible D gene (6 bases). Germline CDR1 SGHRS, CDR2 YFSETQ. This CDR3 has 15 amino acids. V shed 0 bases and J shed 1 base, with 10 bases lying between them. Written as DNA, the CDR3 is TGCGCCAGCAGCTTGGTGACAGGTTCGAACACTGAAGCTTTCTTT. This encodes CASSLVTGSNTEAFF.

V and J are TRBV7-6 and TRBJ2-5; 7 bases align to TRBD2. The CDR3 runs to 12 residues. With V trimmed by 8 bases and J by 4 bases, 4 bases remained unmatched. The germline CDR1 and CDR2 sequences are SGHVS and FNYEAQ. This CDR3 reads CASSRGVETQYF. The CDR3 DNA sequence: TGTGCCAGCTCCCGGGGGGTAGAGACCCAGTACTTC.

This chain joins TRBV4-1 and TRBJ2-6; 9 positions agree with TRBD1. The CDR3 is made up of 15 amino acids. The V gene end was trimmed by 1 base and the J gene end by 11 bases; junction bases not matched to a gene: 6. The germline V gene encodes CDR1 MGHRA and CDR2 YSYEKL. In nucleotides, the CDR3 is TGCGCCAGCAGCCAAGGCCGGGACAGGGTTGACGTCCTGACTTTC. Encoded protein: CASSQGRDRVDVLTF.

This clone came up once. This chain connects TRBV5-1 to TRBJ1-2; D may be TRBD1 (6 bases). The CDR3 extends over 14 amino acids. Trimming took 5 bases from V and 5 from J, leaving 16 bases between them. Germline values: CDR1 SGHRS, CDR2 YFSETQ. The CDR3 coding sequence is TGCGCCAGCAGTCCCACAGGGTTGAAATATGGCTACACCTTC. Residues: CASSPTGLKYGYTF. The whole variable domain, filled in from reference TRBV5-1 and TRBJ1-2, reads KAGVTQTPRYLIKTRGQQVTLSCSPISGHRSVSWYQQTPGQGLQFLFEYFSETQRNKGNFPGRFSGRQFSNSRSEMNVSTLELGDSALYLCASSPTGLKYGYTFGSGTRLTVV.

The chain employs TRBV24-1 and TRBJ2-1, with a weak D call TRBD2 (6 bases). Trimming removed 1 base at V and 6 bases at J, with 12 bases between. The CDR3 runs to 15 residues. Germline assignment: CDR1 KGHDR and CDR2 SFDVKD. The DNA for the CDR3 is TGTGCCACCAGTGATTTCAGCGGGTCGGGCAATGAGCAGTTCTTC. Translated, it gives CATSDFSGSGNEQFF.

The gene calls are TRBV7-2 and TRBJ2-3, with unresolved D. Deletions cut 5 bases from V and 2 bases from J, with 14 bases between. Germline assignment: CDR1 SGHTA and CDR2 FQGNSA. CDR3 length: 15 residues. The CDR3 loop reads CASSPRQAHTDTQYF. In nucleotides, the CDR3 is TGTGCCAGCAGCCCACGGCAGGCCCACACAGATACGCAGTATTTT.

In nucleotides, the CDR3 is TGCGCCAGCAGCTTGGTTGGGGCCACGGTGGCCTACGAGCAGTACTTC. Translating gives CASSLVGATVAYEQYF. The chain uses TRBV5-1 and TRBJ2-7, with D possibly TRBD1 on 5 matching bases. Germline loops: CDR1 SGHRS, CDR2 YFSETQ. V was clipped by 0 bases and J by 2 bases, with 15 bases between them. The CDR3 extends over 16 amino acids.

A remark on this clone: In the same sample, other DNA sequences code for this CDR3. CDR3 in DNA: TGTGCCAGCAGCTTGGGACAGGGGAACACTGAAGCTTTCTTT. This encodes CASSLGQGNTEAFF. The V call is TRBV7-3, the J call TRBJ1-1; 9 nucleotides align to TRBD1. The CDR3 runs 14 residues. V lost 3 bases, J lost 1 base, and 0 bases stayed unmatched. Germline CDR1 and CDR2: SGHTA and FQGTGA.

V usage is TRBV5-4 and J usage is TRBJ2-1; TRBD2 matches 12 bases. CDR1 SGHNT and CDR2 YYREEE come from the germline V gene (reference sequence). The CDR3 runs to 15 residues. V lost 4 bases and J lost 3; bases outside the gene matches: 2. The CDR3 nucleotides read TGTGCCAGCAGCGCGACTAGCGGGAGCTACAATGAGCAGTTCTTC. This gives the protein CASSATSGSYNEQFF.

The chain couples TRBV10-1 to TRBJ1-1; tentative D call: TRBD1 (5 bases). With 0 bases removed from V and 4 bases from J, the gap between germline ends came to 9 bases. The CDR3 has 14 amino acids. Germline CDR1 WNHNN, CDR2 SYGVQD (reference sequence). The CDR3 spells CASSESGGITEAFF. The CDR3 region has the DNA TGCGCCAGCAGTGAGTCGGGGGGAATCACTGAAGCTTTCTTT.

For the CDR3, the DNA is TGTGCCAGCAGCACCCAGGGGGCGTACACTGAAGCTTTCTTT. It yields the protein CASSTQGAYTEAFF. The chain links TRBV7-9 to TRBJ1-1; 8 bases are a match to TRBD1. The CDR3 has 14 residues. Trimming at V came to 5 bases and at J to 3 bases, leaving 5 bases not matched to a gene. Germline lookup yields CDR1 SEHNR and CDR2 FQNEAQ (reference sequence).

The DNA for the CDR3 is TGTGTCAGAAGCTTACGAAGAGGACTAGCGGGGCGGCATACGCAGTATTTT. Translating gives CVRSLRRGLAGRHTQYF. The rearrangement joins TRBV7-5 to TRBJ2-3; TRBD2, the table's D call, lacks a check against the DNA. TRBV7-5 is noted as a pseudogene. The CDR3 sequence is 17 residues long.

The chain is built from TRBV6-2 or TRBV6-3 and TRBJ2-7; 8 bases are a match to TRBD2. With 2 bases clipped from V and 5 bases from J, the junction kept 14 bases outside the gene matches. This CDR3 contains 17 residues. Germline V gene lookup returns CDR1 MNHEY and CDR2 SVGEGT. The CDR3 reads CASSYPPGGGRSHEQYF. DNA for the CDR3: TGTGCCAGCAGTTACCCTCCGGGCGGCGGGAGGAGCCACGAGCAGTACTTC.

The CDR3 nucleotides are TGTGCCAGCAGCCAAATGGGAGCAGTCAATGAGCAGTTCTTC. Protein sequence: CASSQMGAVNEQFF. The V call is TRBV6-2 or TRBV6-3, the J call TRBJ2-1, with D possibly matching TRBD2 (5 bases). V lost 6 bases and J lost 6, with 15 bases in between. This CDR3 spans 14 amino acids. Germline CDR1 and CDR2: MNHEY and SVGEGT.

The genes are TRBV3-1 (or the pseudogene TRBV3-2) and TRBJ1-6, with D tentatively TRBD1 (6 bases). The CDR3 contains 17 residues. V was trimmed by 3 bases and J by 8 bases, leaving 20 bases between them. The germline gives CDR1 LGHDT, CDR2 YNNKEL (reference sequence). The CDR3 loop reads CASSQRLGGGLYSPLHF. The CDR3 DNA follows: TGTGCCAGCAGCCAGAGGCTAGGGGGGGGTTTATATTCACCCCTCCACTTT.

This chain links TRBV7-9 with TRBJ1-1, with a possible D match to TRBD1 (5 bases). The germline V gene has CDR1 SEHNR and CDR2 FQNEAQ (reference sequence). The CDR3 is made up of 12 amino acids. Trimming removed 7 bases from V and 7 bases from J, with 13 bases in between. The CDR3: CASNNAGDEAFF. CDR3 nucleotides: TGTGCCAGCAACAATGCGGGGGATGAAGCTTTCTTT.